The clone carrying this TCR beta chain occurred many times. Its antigen is unknown. One entry per CDR3 protein, called by TCRdb with MiXCR from the 5' RACE reads. The table lists several thousand distinct CDR3 sequences, around 5.4% of them singletons. Specified time point: sample taken at primary tumor resection. Germline lookup yields CDR1 SGHAT and CDR2 FQNNGV. With V trimmed by 6 bases and J by 0 bases, 5 bases remained unmatched. This CDR3 is built from 15 residues. This sample is part of a study of spatial heterogeneity in lung cancer. Study in general: Counts of TCR transcripts in tumor regions correlated strongly with a T cell module score (derived from matched bulk RNA-seq). Findings and caveats of the study: Ubiquitous and regional expanded TCR counts tracked ubiquitous and regional nonsynonymous mutations, respectively. Tumor mutation counts were tracked by expanded intratumoral alpha and beta TCR counts.

This specimen was lung tumor tissue, taken at surgery. The chain has TRBV11-2 and TRBJ1-3, with 7 bases matching TRBD1. This receptor was obtained from a male donor with early-stage non-small cell lung cancer. In nucleotides, the CDR3 is TGTGCCAGCAGTCGGGACAGAATCTCTGGAAACACCATATATTTT. It yields the protein CASSRDRISGNTIYF.